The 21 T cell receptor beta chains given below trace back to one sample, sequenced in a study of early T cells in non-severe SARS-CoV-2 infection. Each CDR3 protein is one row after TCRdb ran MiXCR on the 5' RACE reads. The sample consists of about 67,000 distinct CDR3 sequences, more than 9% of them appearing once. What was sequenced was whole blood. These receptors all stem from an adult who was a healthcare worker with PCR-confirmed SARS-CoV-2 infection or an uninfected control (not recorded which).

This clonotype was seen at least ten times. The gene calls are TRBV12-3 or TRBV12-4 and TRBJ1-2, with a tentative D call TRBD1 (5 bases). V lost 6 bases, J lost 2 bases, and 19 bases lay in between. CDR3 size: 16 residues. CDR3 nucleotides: TGTGCCAGCAGCCCTACAGGCGGGGTAGTAAACTATGGCTACACCTTC. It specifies CASSPTGGVVNYGYTF.

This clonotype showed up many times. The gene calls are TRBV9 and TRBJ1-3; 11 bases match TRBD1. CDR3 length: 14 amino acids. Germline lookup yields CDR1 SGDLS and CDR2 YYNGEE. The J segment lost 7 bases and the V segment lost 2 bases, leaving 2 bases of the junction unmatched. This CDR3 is CASSVDRGQNTIYF. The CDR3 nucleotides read TGTGCCAGCAGCGTGGACAGGGGGCAGAACACCATATATTTT. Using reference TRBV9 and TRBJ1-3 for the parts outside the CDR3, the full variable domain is DSGVTQTPKHLITATGQRVTLRCSPRSGDLSVYWYQQSLDQGLQFLIQYYNGEERAKGNILERFSAQQFPDLHSELNLSSLELGDSALYFCASSVDRGQNTIYFGEGSWLTVV.

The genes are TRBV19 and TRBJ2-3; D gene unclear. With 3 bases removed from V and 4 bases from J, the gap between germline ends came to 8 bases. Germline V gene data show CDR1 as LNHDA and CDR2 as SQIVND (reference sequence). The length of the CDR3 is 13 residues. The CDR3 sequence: CASSMVPADTQYF. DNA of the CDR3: TGTGCCAGTAGTATGGTCCCAGCAGATACGCAGTATTTT.

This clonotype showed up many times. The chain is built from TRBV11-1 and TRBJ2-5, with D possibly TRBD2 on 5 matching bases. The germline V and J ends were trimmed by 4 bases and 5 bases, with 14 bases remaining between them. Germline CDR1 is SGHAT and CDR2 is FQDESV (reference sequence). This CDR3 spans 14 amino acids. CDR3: CASSSPAREETQYF. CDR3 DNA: TGTGCCAGCAGCTCCCCGGCTAGGGAGGAGACCCAGTACTTC.

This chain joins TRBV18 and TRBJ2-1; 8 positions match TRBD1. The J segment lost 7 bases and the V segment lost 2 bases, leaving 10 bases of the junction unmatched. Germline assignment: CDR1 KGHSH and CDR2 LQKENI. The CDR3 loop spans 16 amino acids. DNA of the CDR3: TGTGCCAGCTCACCAGAGTCACAGGGGGTTCGTAATGAGCAGTTCTTC. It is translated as CASSPESQGVRNEQFF. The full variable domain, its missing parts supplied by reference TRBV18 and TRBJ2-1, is NAGVMQNPRHLVRRRGQEARLRCSPMKGHSHVYWYRQLPEEGLKFMVYLQKENIIDESGMPKERFSAEFPKEGPSILRIQQVVRGDSAAYFCASSPESQGVRNEQFFGPGTRLTVL.

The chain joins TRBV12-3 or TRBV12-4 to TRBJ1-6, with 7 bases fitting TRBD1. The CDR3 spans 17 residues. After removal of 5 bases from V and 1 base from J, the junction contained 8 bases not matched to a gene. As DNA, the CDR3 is TGTGCCAGCAGTCGAAAGGACAGGTGGTCCTATAATTCACCCCTCCACTTT. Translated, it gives CASSRKDRWSYNSPLHF.

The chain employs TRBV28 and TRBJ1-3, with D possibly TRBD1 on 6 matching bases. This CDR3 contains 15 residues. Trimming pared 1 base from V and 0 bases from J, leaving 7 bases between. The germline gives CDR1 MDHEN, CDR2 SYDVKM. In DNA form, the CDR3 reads TGTGCCAGCAGTTTATCGGACAGCTCTGGAAACACCATATATTTT. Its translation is CASSLSDSSGNTIYF.

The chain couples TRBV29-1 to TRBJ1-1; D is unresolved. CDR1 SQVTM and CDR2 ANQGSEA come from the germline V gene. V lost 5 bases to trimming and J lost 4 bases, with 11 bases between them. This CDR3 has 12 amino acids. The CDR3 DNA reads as TGCAGCGTTTCTGACCCGGCCACTGAAGCTTTCTTT. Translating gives CSVSDPATEAFF.

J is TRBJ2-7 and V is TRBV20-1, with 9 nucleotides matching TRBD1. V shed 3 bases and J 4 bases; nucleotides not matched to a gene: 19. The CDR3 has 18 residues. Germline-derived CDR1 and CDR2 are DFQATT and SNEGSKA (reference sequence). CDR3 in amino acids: CSASTLGDRVFGRYEQYF. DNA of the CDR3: TGCAGTGCTAGCACTCTGGGGGACAGGGTGTTCGGTCGGTACGAGCAGTACTTC.

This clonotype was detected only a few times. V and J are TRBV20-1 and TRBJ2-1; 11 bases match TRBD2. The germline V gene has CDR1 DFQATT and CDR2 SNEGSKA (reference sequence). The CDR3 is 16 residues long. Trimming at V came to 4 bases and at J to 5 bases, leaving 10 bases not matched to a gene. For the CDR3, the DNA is TGCAGTGCTATCTCTTTAGCGGGAGGGCCTCACAATGAGCAGTTCTTC. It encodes CSAISLAGGPHNEQFF.

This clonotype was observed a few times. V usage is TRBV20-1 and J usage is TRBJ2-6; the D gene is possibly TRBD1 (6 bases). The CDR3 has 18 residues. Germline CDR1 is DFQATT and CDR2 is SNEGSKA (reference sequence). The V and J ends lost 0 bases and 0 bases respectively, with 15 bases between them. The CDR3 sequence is CSARDDWGPDSGANVLTF. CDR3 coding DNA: TGCAGTGCTAGAGACGATTGGGGGCCCGACTCTGGGGCCAACGTCCTGACTTTC.

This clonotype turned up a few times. The CDR3 nucleotides are TGCGCCAGCAGACCTCTGGGACAGACTAGCACAGATACGCAGTATTTT. It is translated as CASRPLGQTSTDTQYF. The chain combines TRBV4-1 with TRBJ2-3; 7 bases fit TRBD1. This CDR3 has 16 residues. The V gene's germline CDR1 is MGHRA and CDR2 YSYEKL. V shed 6 bases, J shed 0 bases, and the junction held 9 bases outside the gene matches.

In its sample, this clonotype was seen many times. CDR3 in DNA: TGCGCCAGCAGCTTGGAGGGCGGCAGATTGAACACTGAAGCTTTCTTT. Amino acids: CASSLEGGRLNTEAFF. The chain carries TRBV5-1 and TRBJ1-1; D remains unclear. Germline V CDR1 and CDR2: SGHRS, YFSETQ. This CDR3 has 16 amino acids. V lost 0 bases to trimming and J lost 0 bases, with 12 bases between them.

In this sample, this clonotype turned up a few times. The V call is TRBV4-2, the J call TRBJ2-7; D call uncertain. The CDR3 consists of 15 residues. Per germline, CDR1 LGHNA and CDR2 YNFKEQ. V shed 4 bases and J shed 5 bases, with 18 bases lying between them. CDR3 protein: CASSPGVADRNEQYF. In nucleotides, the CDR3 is TGTGCCAGCAGCCCTGGCGTGGCAGACCGCAACGAGCAGTACTTC.

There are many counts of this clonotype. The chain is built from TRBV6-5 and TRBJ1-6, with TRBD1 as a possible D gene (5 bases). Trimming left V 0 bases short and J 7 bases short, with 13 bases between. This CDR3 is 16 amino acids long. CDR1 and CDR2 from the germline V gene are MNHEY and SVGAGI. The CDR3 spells CASSYSRTGTNSPLHF. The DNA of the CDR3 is TGTGCCAGCAGTTACTCCCGAACAGGAACCAATTCACCCCTCCACTTT.

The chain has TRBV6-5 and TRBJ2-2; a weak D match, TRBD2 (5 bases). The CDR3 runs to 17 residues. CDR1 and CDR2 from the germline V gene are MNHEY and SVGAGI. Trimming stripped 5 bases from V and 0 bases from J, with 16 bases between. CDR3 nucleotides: TGTGCCAGCAGTAGGACCGGACTCGGGCCGAACACCGGGGAGCTGTTTTTT. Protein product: CASSRTGLGPNTGELFF.

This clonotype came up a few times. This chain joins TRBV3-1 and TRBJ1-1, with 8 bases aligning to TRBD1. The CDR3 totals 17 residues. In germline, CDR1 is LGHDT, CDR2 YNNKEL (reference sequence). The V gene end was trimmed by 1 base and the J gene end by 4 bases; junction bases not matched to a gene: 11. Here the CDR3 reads CASSQVPRGRSITEAFF. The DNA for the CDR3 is TGTGCCAGCAGCCAAGTCCCCAGGGGGCGCAGTATCACTGAAGCTTTCTTT.

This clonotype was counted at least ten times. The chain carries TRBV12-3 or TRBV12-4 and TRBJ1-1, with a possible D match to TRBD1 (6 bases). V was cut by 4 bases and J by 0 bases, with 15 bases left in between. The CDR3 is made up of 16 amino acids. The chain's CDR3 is CASSYGTLNMNTEAFF. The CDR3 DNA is TGTGCCAGCAGTTACGGGACACTTAACATGAACACTGAAGCTTTCTTT.

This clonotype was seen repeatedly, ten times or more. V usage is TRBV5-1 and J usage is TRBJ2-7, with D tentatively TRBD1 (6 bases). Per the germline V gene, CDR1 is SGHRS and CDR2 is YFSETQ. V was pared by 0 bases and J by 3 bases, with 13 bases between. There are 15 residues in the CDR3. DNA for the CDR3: TGCGCCAGCAGCTTGGGCCAGGGGATAATCTACGAGCAGTACTTC. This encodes CASSLGQGIIYEQYF.

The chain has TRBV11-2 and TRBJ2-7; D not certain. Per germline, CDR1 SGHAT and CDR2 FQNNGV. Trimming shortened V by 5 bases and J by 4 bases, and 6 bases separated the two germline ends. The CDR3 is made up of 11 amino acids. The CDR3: CASSQRYEQYF. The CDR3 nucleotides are TGTGCCAGCAGCCAGAGGTACGAGCAGTACTTC.

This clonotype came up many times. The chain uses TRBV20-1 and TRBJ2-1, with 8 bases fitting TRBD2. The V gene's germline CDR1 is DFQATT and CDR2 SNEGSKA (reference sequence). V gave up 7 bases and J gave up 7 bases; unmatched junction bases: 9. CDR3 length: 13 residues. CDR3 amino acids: CSVSPGLENEQFF. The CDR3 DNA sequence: TGCAGTGTTTCTCCGGGACTAGAGAATGAGCAGTTCTTC.